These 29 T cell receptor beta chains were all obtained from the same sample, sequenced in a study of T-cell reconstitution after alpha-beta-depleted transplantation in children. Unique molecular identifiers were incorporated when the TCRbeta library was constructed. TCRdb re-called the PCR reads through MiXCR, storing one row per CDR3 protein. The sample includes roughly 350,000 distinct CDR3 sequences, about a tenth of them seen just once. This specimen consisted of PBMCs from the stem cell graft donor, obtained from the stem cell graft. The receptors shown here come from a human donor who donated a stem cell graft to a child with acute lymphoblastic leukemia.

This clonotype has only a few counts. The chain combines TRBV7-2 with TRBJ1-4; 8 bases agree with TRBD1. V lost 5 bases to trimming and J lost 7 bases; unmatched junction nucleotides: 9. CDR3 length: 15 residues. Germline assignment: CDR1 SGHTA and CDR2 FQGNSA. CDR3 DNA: TGTGCCAGCAGCCCCCGGACAGGGCTGGGTGAAAAACTGTTTTTT. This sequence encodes CASSPRTGLGEKLFF.

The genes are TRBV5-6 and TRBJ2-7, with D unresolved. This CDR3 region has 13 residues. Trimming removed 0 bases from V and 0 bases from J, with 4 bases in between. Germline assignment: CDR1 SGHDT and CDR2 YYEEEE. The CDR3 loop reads CASSLVISYEQYF. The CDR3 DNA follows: TGTGCCAGCAGCTTGGTTATCTCCTACGAGCAGTACTTC.

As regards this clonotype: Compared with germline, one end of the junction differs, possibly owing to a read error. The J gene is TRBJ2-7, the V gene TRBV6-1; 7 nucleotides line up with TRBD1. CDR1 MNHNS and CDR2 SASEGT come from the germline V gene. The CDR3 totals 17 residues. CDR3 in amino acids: CASTEATTGLTTYEQYF. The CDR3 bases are TGTGCCAGCACTGAAGCCACGACAGGGCTTACGACCTACGAGCAGTACTTC.

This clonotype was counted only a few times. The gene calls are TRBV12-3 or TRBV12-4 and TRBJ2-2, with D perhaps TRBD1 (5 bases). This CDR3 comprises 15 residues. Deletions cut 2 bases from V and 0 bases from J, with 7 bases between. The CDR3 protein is CASSLHRPNTGELFF. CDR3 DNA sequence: TGTGCCAGCAGTTTACACAGGCCGAACACCGGGGAGCTGTTTTTT.

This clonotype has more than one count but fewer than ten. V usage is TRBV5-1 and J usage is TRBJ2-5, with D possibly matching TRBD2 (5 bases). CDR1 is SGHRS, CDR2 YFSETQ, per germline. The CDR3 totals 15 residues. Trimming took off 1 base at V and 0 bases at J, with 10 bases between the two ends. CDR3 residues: CASSLTGINQETQYF. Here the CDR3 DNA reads TGCGCCAGCAGCTTGACGGGGATTAACCAAGAGACCCAGTACTTC.

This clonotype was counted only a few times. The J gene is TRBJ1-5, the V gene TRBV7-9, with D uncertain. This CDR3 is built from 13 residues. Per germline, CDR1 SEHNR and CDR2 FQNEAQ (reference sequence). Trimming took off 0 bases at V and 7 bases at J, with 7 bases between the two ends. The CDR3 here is CASSLAAHQPQHF. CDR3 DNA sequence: TGTGCCAGCAGCTTAGCTGCGCACCAGCCCCAGCATTTT.

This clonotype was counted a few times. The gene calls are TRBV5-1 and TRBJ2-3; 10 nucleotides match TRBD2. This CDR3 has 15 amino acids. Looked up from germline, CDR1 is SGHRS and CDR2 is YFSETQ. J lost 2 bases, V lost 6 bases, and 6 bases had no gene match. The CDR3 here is CASTPTSGSTDTQYF. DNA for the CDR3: TGCGCCAGCACCCCGACTAGCGGGTCCACAGATACGCAGTATTTT.

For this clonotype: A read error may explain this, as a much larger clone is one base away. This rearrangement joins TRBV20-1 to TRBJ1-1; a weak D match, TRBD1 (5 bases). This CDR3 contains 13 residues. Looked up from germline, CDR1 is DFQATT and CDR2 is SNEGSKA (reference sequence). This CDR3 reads CSAGRRGNTESFF. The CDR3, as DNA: TGCAGTGCTGGCCGCCGGGGGAACACTGAATCTTTCTTT.

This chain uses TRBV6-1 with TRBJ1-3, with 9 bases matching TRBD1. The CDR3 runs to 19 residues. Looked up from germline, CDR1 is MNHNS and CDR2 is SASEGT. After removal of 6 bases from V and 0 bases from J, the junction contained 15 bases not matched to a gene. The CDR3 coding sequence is TGTGCCAGCAGAAAAACAGGGGGCGTCTCTACATCCTCTGGAAACACCATATATTTT. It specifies CASRKTGGVSTSSGNTIYF.

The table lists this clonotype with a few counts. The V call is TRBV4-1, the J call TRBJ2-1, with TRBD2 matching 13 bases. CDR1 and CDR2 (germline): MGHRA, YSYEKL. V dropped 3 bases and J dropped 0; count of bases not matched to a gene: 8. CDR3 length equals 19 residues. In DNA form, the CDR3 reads TGCGCCAGCAGCCACCCGACTAGCGGGAGGAGGCGCTCCTACAATGAGCAGTTCTTC. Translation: CASSHPTSGRRRSYNEQFF.

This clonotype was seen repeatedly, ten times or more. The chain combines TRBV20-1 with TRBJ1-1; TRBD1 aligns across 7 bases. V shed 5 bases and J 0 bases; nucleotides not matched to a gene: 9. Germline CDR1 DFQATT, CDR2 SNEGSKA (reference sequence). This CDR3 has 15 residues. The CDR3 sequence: CSAPDREDMNTEAFF. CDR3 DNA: TGCAGTGCTCCCGACAGGGAAGACATGAACACTGAAGCTTTCTTT.

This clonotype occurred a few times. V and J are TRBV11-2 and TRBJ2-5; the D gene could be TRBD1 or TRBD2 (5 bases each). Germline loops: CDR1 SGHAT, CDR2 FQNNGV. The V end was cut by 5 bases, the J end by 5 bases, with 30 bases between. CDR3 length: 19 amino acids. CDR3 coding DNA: TGTGCCAGCAGCACCCCGCCTACTCTTCTTGCCGGGGCCTGGGAGACCCAGTACTTC. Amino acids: CASSTPPTLLAGAWETQYF.

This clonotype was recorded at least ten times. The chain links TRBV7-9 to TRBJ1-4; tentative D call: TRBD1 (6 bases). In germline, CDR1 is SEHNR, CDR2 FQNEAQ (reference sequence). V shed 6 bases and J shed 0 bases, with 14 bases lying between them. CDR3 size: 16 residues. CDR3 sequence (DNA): TGTGCCAGCAGGCGTACAGGGAGATCAACTAATGAAAAACTGTTTTTT. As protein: CASRRTGRSTNEKLFF.

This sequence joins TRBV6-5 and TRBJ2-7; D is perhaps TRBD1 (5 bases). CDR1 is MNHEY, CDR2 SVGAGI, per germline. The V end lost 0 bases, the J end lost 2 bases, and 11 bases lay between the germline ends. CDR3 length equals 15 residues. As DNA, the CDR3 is TGTGCCAGCAGTTACTCGCCAGGGCCTACCTACGAGCAGTACTTC. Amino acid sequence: CASSYSPGPTYEQYF.

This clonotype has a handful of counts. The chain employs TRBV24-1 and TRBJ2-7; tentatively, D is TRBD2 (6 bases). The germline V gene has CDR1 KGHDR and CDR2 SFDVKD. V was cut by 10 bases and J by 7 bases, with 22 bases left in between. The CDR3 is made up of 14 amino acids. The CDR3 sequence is CATSRGGGLLEQYF. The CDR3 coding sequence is TGTGCCACGAGCCGGGGAGGAGGGCTCTTGGAGCAGTACTTC.

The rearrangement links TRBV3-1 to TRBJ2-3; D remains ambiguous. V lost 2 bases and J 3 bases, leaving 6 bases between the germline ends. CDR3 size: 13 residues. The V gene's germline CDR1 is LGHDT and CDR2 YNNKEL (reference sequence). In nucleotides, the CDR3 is TGTGCCAGCAGCCAATTCCCAACAGATACGCAGTATTTT. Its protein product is CASSQFPTDTQYF.

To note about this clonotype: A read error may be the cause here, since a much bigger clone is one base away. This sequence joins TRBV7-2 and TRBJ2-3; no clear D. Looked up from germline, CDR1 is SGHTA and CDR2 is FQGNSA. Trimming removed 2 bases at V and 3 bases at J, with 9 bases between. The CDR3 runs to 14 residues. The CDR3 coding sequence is TGTGCCAGCAGCTTAAAAGTAAGGACAGATACGCAGTATTTT. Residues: CASSLKVRTDTQYF.

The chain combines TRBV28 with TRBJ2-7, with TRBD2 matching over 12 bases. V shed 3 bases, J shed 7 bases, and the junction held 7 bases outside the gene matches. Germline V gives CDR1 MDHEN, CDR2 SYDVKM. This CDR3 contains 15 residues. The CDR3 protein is CASSFDAGLAGEQYF. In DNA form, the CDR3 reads TGTGCCAGCAGTTTTGACGCGGGACTAGCGGGTGAGCAGTACTTC.

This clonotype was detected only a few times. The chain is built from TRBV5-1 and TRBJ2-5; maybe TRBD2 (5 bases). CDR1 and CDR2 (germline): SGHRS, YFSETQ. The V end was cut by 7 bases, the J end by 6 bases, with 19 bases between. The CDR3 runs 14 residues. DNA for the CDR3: TGCGCCAGCGCTTCACGCGGACTCCCGAAGACCCAGTACTTC. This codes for CASASRGLPKTQYF.

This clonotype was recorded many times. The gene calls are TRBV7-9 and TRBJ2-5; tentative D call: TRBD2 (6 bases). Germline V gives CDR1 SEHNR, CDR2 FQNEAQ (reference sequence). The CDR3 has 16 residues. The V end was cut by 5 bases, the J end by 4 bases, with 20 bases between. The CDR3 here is CASSPHGGELGETQYF. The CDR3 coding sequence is TGTGCCAGCAGCCCCCACGGAGGGGAGCTCGGAGAGACCCAGTACTTC.

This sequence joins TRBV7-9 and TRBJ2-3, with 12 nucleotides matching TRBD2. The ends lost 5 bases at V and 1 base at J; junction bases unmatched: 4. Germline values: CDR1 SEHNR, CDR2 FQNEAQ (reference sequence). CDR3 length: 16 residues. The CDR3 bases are TGTGCCAGCAGCCCCCTAGCGGGAGGGGGCACAGATACGCAGTATTTT. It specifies CASSPLAGGGTDTQYF.

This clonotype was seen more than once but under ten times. The CDR3 sequence: CASSRLAGSNEQFF. For the CDR3, the DNA is TGTGCCAGCAGTCGACTAGCGGGAAGCAATGAGCAGTTCTTC. This chain links TRBV12-3 or TRBV12-4 with TRBJ2-1; 11 nucleotides match TRBD2. The CDR3 is 14 residues long. The J segment lost 6 bases and the V segment lost 5 bases, leaving 3 bases of the junction unmatched.

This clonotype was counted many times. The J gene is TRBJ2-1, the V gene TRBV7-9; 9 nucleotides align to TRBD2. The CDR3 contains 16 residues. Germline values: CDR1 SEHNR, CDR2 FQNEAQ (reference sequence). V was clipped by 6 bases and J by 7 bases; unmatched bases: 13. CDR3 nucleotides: TGTGCCAGCAGACCCTCACTAGCGGGCTCCTTTAATGAGCAGTTCTTC. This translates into CASRPSLAGSFNEQFF.

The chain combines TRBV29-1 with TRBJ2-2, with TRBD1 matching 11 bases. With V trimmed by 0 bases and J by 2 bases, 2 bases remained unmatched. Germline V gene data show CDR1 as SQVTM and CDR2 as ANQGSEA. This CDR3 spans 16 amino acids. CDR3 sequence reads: CSVEEDRGPNTGELFF. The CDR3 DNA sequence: TGCAGCGTTGAAGAGGACAGGGGGCCTAACACCGGGGAGCTGTTTTTT.

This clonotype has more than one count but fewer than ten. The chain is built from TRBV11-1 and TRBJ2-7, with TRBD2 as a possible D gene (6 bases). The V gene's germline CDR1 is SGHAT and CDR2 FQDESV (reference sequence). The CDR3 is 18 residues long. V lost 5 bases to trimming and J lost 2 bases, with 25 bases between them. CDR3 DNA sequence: TGTGCCAGCAGCCTCGTGGGTTCAGCGGGTAAAGGAACCTACGAGCAGTACTTC. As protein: CASSLVGSAGKGTYEQYF. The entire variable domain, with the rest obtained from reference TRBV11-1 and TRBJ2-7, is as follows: EAEVAQSPRYKITEKSQAVAFWCDPISGHATLYWYRQILGQGPELLVQFQDESVVDDSQLPKDRFSAERLKGVDSTLKIQPAELGDSAMYLCASSLVGSAGKGTYEQYFGPGTRLTVT.

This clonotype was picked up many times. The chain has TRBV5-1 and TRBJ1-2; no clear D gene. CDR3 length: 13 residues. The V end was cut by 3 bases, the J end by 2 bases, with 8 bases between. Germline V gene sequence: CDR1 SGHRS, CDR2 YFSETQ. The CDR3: CASSSAGNYGYTF. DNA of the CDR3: TGCGCCAGCAGCTCAGCAGGAAACTATGGCTACACCTTC.

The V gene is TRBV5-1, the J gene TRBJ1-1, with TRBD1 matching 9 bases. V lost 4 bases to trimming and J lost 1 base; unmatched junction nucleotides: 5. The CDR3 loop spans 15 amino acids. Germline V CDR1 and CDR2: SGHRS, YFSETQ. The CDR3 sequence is CASSARTGENTEAFF. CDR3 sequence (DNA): TGCGCCAGCAGCGCGAGGACAGGGGAGAACACTGAAGCTTTCTTT.

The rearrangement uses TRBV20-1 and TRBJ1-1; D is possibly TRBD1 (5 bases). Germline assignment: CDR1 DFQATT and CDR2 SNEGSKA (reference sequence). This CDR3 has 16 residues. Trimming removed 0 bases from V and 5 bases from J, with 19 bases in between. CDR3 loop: CSARERGRPLRTEAFF. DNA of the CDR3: TGCAGTGCTAGAGAGAGGGGCAGGCCTCTTCGGACTGAAGCTTTCTTT.

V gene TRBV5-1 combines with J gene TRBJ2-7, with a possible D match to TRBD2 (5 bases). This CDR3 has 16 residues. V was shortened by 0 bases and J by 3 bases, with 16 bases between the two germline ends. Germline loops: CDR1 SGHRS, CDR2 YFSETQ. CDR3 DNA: TGCGCCAGCAGCTTGGAAGAGGGAACGGCGGGCTACGAGCAGTACTTC. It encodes CASSLEEGTAGYEQYF.